The 32 T cell receptor beta chains below all came from one sample that was sequenced in a study of radiotherapy plus CTLA-4 blockade in lung cancer. Method: immunoSEQ multiplex PCR; TCRdb's copy keeps in-frame clones and lacks some. Of roughly 54,000 clones listed, roughly 86% were seen once; the top ten hold around 4.9%. The specimen was peripheral blood, collected from a patient treated with radiotherapy plus ipilimumab. These receptors all stem from a human donor with non-small cell lung cancer whose response to radiotherapy plus ipilimumab could not be evaluated.

The CDR3 nucleotides read TGCGCCAGCAGCCTCCAGTGGACAGACCTTAATGAAAAACTGTTTTTT. Encoded protein: CASSLQWTDLNEKLFF. This sequence joins TRBV4-1 and TRBJ1-4; D perhaps matches TRBD1 (6 bases). Trimming removed 4 bases at V and 4 bases at J, with 16 bases between. CDR1 is MGHRA, CDR2 YSYEKL, per germline. The CDR3 has 16 residues.

The DNA of the CDR3 is TGTGCCAGCACCGGGACAGGGGTCCTCGGCAATCAGCCCCAGCATTTT. As protein: CASTGTGVLGNQPQHF. The chain carries TRBV2 and TRBJ1-5; TRBD1 agrees at 10 bases. Per the germline V gene, CDR1 is SNHLY and CDR2 is FYNNEI. Trimming took 7 bases from V and 2 from J; bases not matched to a gene: 8. The CDR3 loop spans 16 amino acids.

The chain employs TRBV6-5 and TRBJ1-2; 7 nucleotides line up with TRBD1. Germline trimming cut 0 bases from V and 8 bases from J; bases unmatched to any gene: 12. Germline lookup yields CDR1 MNHEY and CDR2 SVGAGI. The CDR3 runs to 16 residues. CDR3 sequence (DNA): TGTGCCAGCAGTTACTCACAGGGGACGTCCGGGAAGGGCTACACCTTC. This sequence encodes CASSYSQGTSGKGYTF.

The V call is TRBV28, the J call TRBJ1-2; D call uncertain. The germline V gene has CDR1 MDHEN and CDR2 SYDVKM. This CDR3 is 15 amino acids long. V lost 6 bases to trimming and J lost 2 bases, with 16 bases between them. The CDR3 nucleotides are TGTGCCAGCAGACCCTCGGGCGGGCGGAACTATGGCTACACCTTC. It encodes CASRPSGGRNYGYTF.

The DNA of the CDR3 is TGTGCCAGCAGCTTAGACAGAGCGGATGGCTACACCTTC. This codes for CASSLDRADGYTF. V and J are TRBV7-9 and TRBJ1-2; D is unresolved. V was clipped by 1 base and J by 6 bases, with 9 bases between them. Germline V gene sequence: CDR1 SEHNR, CDR2 FQNEAQ (reference sequence). The CDR3 consists of 13 residues.

This chain links TRBV9 with TRBJ1-6; 7 bases align to TRBD1. Germline V gives CDR1 SGDLS, CDR2 YYNGEE. CDR3 size: 15 residues. V gave up 2 bases and J gave up 10 bases; unmatched junction bases: 9. CDR3 DNA: TGTGCCAGCAGCGTTTCCCCCCAGGGGGTCTCACCCCTCCACTTT. This gives the protein CASSVSPQGVSPLHF.

The chain recombines TRBV5-1 with TRBJ2-5; D assignment may be TRBD1 or TRBD2 (5 bases each). Germline V gene data show CDR1 as SGHRS and CDR2 as YFSETQ. The CDR3 is made up of 14 amino acids. V was trimmed by 4 bases and J by 5 bases, leaving 15 bases between them. The CDR3, as DNA: TGCGCCAGCAGCCTGGGACGGACTGGGGAGACCCAGTACTTC. Translation gives CASSLGRTGETQYF.

This clone was detected a few times. The CDR3 here is CASSLAEGGASGNTIYF. CDR3 nucleotides: TGTGCCAGCAGCTTGGCCGAAGGGGGGGCATCTGGAAACACCATATATTTT. The rearrangement joins TRBV5-5 to TRBJ1-3; TRBD1 is a possible D gene (6 bases). The germline V gene has CDR1 SGHKS and CDR2 YYEKEE (reference sequence). The CDR3 spans 17 residues. The V end lost 0 bases, the J end lost 1 base, and 14 bases lay between the germline ends.

As to this clone: Germline and junction disagree at one end, which may indicate a read error. V is TRBV2 and J is TRBJ2-5, with a possible D match to TRBD2 (5 bases). Germline assignment: CDR1 SNHLY and CDR2 FYNNEI. CDR3 length: 11 amino acids. The CDR3 DNA sequence: TGTGCCAGCAGCGGGCCACCGCCGGGGAACTTC. Amino acid sequence: CASSGPPPGNF.

This chain connects TRBV7-2 to TRBJ2-7, with D perhaps TRBD2 (5 bases). Trimming pared 4 bases from V and 5 bases from J, leaving 18 bases between. Germline V gene sequence: CDR1 SGHTA, CDR2 FQGNSA. This CDR3 has 15 residues. The CDR3 coding sequence is TGTGCCAGCAGCTACGACGGACGGAAGGGAGACGAGCAGTACTTC. Translating it yields CASSYDGRKGDEQYF.

This clone appeared a single time. The chain has TRBV19 and TRBJ2-2, with 14 bases aligning to TRBD2. This CDR3 has 17 amino acids. Unmatched junction bases numbered 7, after V lost 7 bases and J lost 3 bases. CDR1 LNHDA and CDR2 SQIVND come from the germline V gene (reference sequence). The CDR3 nucleotides are TGTGCCAGTACCTCGGGACTAGCGGGAGATTACACCGGGGAGCTGTTTTTT. It yields the protein CASTSGLAGDYTGELFF.

This sequence joins TRBV7-3 and TRBJ1-1; D not resolved. There are 14 residues in the CDR3. Trimming removed 5 bases from V and 4 bases from J, with 14 bases in between. Germline loops: CDR1 SGHTA, CDR2 FQGTGA. The CDR3: CASSLAGSGTEAFF. For the CDR3, the DNA is TGTGCCAGCAGCCTAGCTGGTAGTGGCACTGAAGCTTTCTTT.

The chain couples TRBV7-8 to TRBJ2-7; 7 positions match TRBD1. CDR1 is SGHVS, CDR2 FQNEAQ, per germline. The CDR3 spans 14 residues. Trimming took 4 bases from V and 2 from J; bases not matched to a gene: 5. The CDR3, as DNA: TGTGCCAGCAGCTACCGGGACAGTACCTACGAGCAGTACTTC. Protein: CASSYRDSTYEQYF.

Here the CDR3 DNA reads TGTGCCAGTTGGACAGGGGGTTCCTACGAGCAGTACTTC. It yields the protein CASWTGGSYEQYF. The genes are TRBV27 and TRBJ2-7; TRBD1 matches at 10 bases. CDR3 size: 13 residues. Germline V gene sequence: CDR1 MNHEY, CDR2 SMNVEV (reference sequence). After removal of 9 bases from V and 1 base from J, the junction contained 3 bases not matched to a gene.

This clone occurred a few times. This chain joins TRBV4-3 and TRBJ2-5; maybe TRBD2 (5 bases). CDR3 length: 15 residues. Trimming left V 2 bases short and J 5 bases short, with 15 bases between. Germline V gene lookup returns CDR1 LGHNA and CDR2 YSLEER. The DNA for the CDR3 is TGCGCCAGCAGCCAAACTGGGCCGCCGGGGGAGACCCAGTACTTC. Translated, it gives CASSQTGPPGETQYF.

This rearrangement joins TRBV28 to TRBJ2-7; the D gene is possibly TRBD1 (7 bases). Trimming cost V 5 bases and J 0 bases, with 11 bases left between them. CDR1 MDHEN and CDR2 SYDVKM come from the germline V gene. The CDR3 runs to 14 residues. The CDR3 DNA is TGTGCCAGCAGTGCGGGACAGCTCTCCTACGAGCAGTACTTC. Translation: CASSAGQLSYEQYF.

The CDR3 DNA reads as TGTGCCAGCAGTCCCATAGCGGGAGTAAACACCGGGGAGCTGTTTTTT. It is translated as CASSPIAGVNTGELFF. The chain carries TRBV28 and TRBJ2-2, with 9 nucleotides matching TRBD2. CDR1 MDHEN and CDR2 SYDVKM come from the germline V gene. The CDR3 is made up of 16 amino acids. After removal of 5 bases from V and 2 bases from J, the junction contained 6 bases not matched to a gene.

The genes are TRBV5-4 and TRBJ2-1; 8 bases align to TRBD2. Trimming at V came to 4 bases and at J to 7 bases, leaving 7 bases not matched to a gene. This CDR3 comprises 14 residues. Per germline, CDR1 SGHNT and CDR2 YYREEE (reference sequence). CDR3 coding DNA: TGTGCCAGCAGCCGTTCCGGGACTAGGAATGAGCAGTTCTTC. Translating gives CASSRSGTRNEQFF.

The chain is built from TRBV14 and TRBJ2-3; TRBD2 aligns across 10 bases. V was pared by 2 bases and J by 2 bases, with 7 bases of the junction left unmatched. Per the germline V gene, CDR1 is SGHDN and CDR2 is FVKESK. CDR3 length: 17 amino acids. The CDR3 DNA reads as TGTGCCAGCAGCCAACCCCGGACTAGCGGAGACACAGATACGCAGTATTTT. This encodes CASSQPRTSGDTDTQYF.

The chain is built from TRBV2 and TRBJ2-1, with 8 bases aligning to TRBD1. Germline CDR1 SNHLY, CDR2 FYNNEI. The CDR3 is 17 amino acids. V shed 1 base, J shed 6 bases, and the junction held 11 bases outside the gene matches. The CDR3 DNA reads as TGTGCCAGCAGTGAAGGTAGGAGGGCAGGGGGCTCCAATGAGCAGTTCTTC. Translation: CASSEGRRAGGSNEQFF.

The V gene is TRBV5-1, the J gene TRBJ2-1, with TRBD2 matching over 10 bases. Germline assignment: CDR1 SGHRS and CDR2 YFSETQ. The trim removed 4 bases at V and 7 bases at J, leaving 8 bases unmatched. This CDR3 is built from 15 residues. For the CDR3, the DNA is TGCGCCAGCAGCCTGCTAGCGGGAGTAGAGAATGAGCAGTTCTTC. Translating it yields CASSLLAGVENEQFF.

This clone has a single count. The chain has TRBV7-2 and TRBJ2-1; 12 bases are a match to TRBD2. J gave up 2 bases and V 5 bases, and 4 bases lay outside the gene matches. The germline V gene encodes CDR1 SGHTA and CDR2 FQGNSA. The CDR3 has 16 amino acids. Here the CDR3 DNA reads TGTGCCAGCAGCGGACTAGCGGGGAACGCCTACAATGAGCAGTTCTTC. As protein: CASSGLAGNAYNEQFF.

The chain carries TRBV28 and TRBJ2-1; TRBD2 is a possible D gene (6 bases). V was shortened by 2 bases and J by 7 bases, with 21 bases between the two germline ends. The germline V gene encodes CDR1 MDHEN and CDR2 SYDVKM. The CDR3 loop spans 17 amino acids. CDR3 sequence reads: CASSLGRLVGGQNEQFF. For the CDR3, the DNA is TGTGCCAGCAGTTTAGGGAGACTAGTCGGTGGGCAAAATGAGCAGTTCTTC.

CDR3 sequence reads: CASSLAARESPYNEQFF. The CDR3 bases are TGCGCCAGCAGCTTGGCCGCGCGGGAATCCCCTTACAATGAGCAGTTCTTC. The chain joins TRBV5-1 to TRBJ2-1, with a possible D match to TRBD2 (6 bases). Germline V CDR1 and CDR2: SGHRS, YFSETQ. The CDR3 consists of 17 residues. V was trimmed by 0 bases and J by 4 bases, leaving 17 bases between them.

The rearrangement joins TRBV2 to TRBJ2-5; possibly TRBD1 for D (6 bases). Germline loops: CDR1 SNHLY, CDR2 FYNNEI. This CDR3 spans 13 amino acids. Trimming left V 3 bases short and J 6 bases short, with 11 bases between. DNA of the CDR3: TGTGCCAGCAGTGATGGACAGAGCCAGACCCAGTACTTC. This codes for CASSDGQSQTQYF. Full variable domain (rest looked up from reference TRBV2 and TRBJ2-5): EPEVTQTPSHQVTQMGQEVILRCVPISNHLYFYWYRQILGQKVEFLVSFYNNEISEKSEIFDDQFSVERPDGSNFTLKIRSTKLEDSAMYFCASSDGQSQTQYFGPGTRLLVL.

V usage is TRBV7-3 and J usage is TRBJ2-1; no definite D call. Germline CDR1 reads SGHTA; CDR2 reads FQGTGA. The V gene lost 3 bases and the J gene lost 4 bases, with 7 bases spanning the gap. This CDR3 region has 13 residues. The CDR3 sequence is CASSLGAYNEQFF. CDR3 nucleotide sequence: TGTGCCAGCAGCTTGGGCGCATACAATGAGCAGTTCTTC. Full variable domain (outside the CDR3, taken from reference TRBV7-3 and TRBJ2-1): GAGVSQTPSNKVTEKGKYVELRCDPISGHTALYWYRQSLGQGPEFLIYFQGTGAADDSGLPNDRFFAVRPEGSVSTLKIQRTERGDSAVYLCASSLGAYNEQFFGPGTRLTVL.

The J gene is TRBJ2-3, the V gene TRBV7-2, with D possibly TRBD2 on 5 matching bases. CDR3 length: 14 residues. Trimming took 7 bases from V and 0 from J, leaving 11 bases between them. Germline values: CDR1 SGHTA, CDR2 FQGNSA. CDR3 sequence reads: CASKGGRSTDTQYF. The DNA of the CDR3 is TGTGCCAGCAAGGGCGGGCGGAGCACAGATACGCAGTATTTT. Drawing the rest from reference TRBV7-2 and TRBJ2-3, the complete variable domain is GAGVSQSPSNKVTEKGKDVELRCDPISGHTALYWYRQSLGQGLEFLIYFQGNSAPDKSGLPSDRFSAERTGGSVSTLTIQRTQQEDSAVYLCASKGGRSTDTQYFGPGTRLTVL.

This clone came up once. The gene calls are TRBV28 and TRBJ2-1, with 10 bases fitting TRBD2. The CDR3 runs 16 residues. With V trimmed by 7 bases and J by 1 base, 7 bases remained unmatched. In germline, CDR1 is MDHEN, CDR2 SYDVKM. This CDR3 reads CASTSLAGGSYNEQFF. The CDR3 region has the DNA TGTGCCAGCACATCTTTAGCGGGAGGTTCCTACAATGAGCAGTTCTTC.

The chain joins TRBV2 to TRBJ2-1, with TRBD1 identical over 7 bases. The CDR3 covers 14 residues. The germline gives CDR1 SNHLY, CDR2 FYNNEI. After removal of 7 bases from V and 1 base from J, the junction contained 4 bases not matched to a gene. The CDR3 here is CASMGRGSYNEQFF. CDR3 sequence (DNA): TGTGCCAGCATGGGCAGGGGGTCCTACAATGAGCAGTTCTTC.

The chain combines TRBV18 with TRBJ2-1, with D possibly being TRBD1 (6 bases). The germline gives CDR1 KGHSH, CDR2 LQKENI. V was pared by 3 bases and J by 3 bases, with 12 bases between. This CDR3 has 15 amino acids. DNA of the CDR3: TGTGCCAGCTCACCCGAACAGGGTTTCTACAATGAGCAGTTCTTC. Residues: CASSPEQGFYNEQFF.

The chain couples TRBV5-1 to TRBJ2-3; maybe TRBD1 (5 bases). This CDR3 has 14 amino acids. Germline CDR1 is SGHRS and CDR2 is YFSETQ. Trimming cost V 4 bases and J 2 bases, with 11 bases left between them. DNA for the CDR3: TGCGCCAGCAGCATGACCAGGGACACAGATACGCAGTATTTT. Amino acids: CASSMTRDTDTQYF.

The CDR3 region has the DNA TGTGCCAGCAGCCTGACAGGGGTAGCAGATACGCAGTATTTT. Residues: CASSLTGVADTQYF. The chain employs TRBV6-5 and TRBJ2-3; 8 bases match TRBD1. The CDR3 spans 14 residues. CDR1 is MNHEY and CDR2 is SVGAGI in the germline V gene. The V segment lost 6 bases and the J segment 4 bases; nucleotides outside the gene matches: 6.